Included here is one T cell receptor beta chain sequence, with context. It lacks a known antigen. Qualities for individual bases were not recorded, and no much larger clone is one base off. At the junction V is shortened by 4 bases and J by 4 bases, with 14 bases in between. Measured from the cysteine to the phenylalanine, the CDR3 is 15 residues long. Only the CDR3 DNA is retained, 45 bases long and in frame from the first base. This record comes from a study of blood T cells in healthy people across ages (dated by TCRdb to between 2015 and 2016). As for the study more broadly: In model experiments, template switching captured roughly one uniquely barcoded TCR beta cDNA molecule for every two T cells. To avoid experimental bias, donors of different ages were distributed randomly across sequencing lanes. The study analyzed two additional independent replicas of 1 million unique cDNA reads from the same blood draw for two donors, one aged 18 to 30 and one aged 80 or older. The donors were split into four age groups: young (average roughly 15 years), middle-aged (about 40), aged (roughly 60) and long-lived (approximately 80). Age-related changes in TCR beta repertoire diversity were measured in the study by deep sequencing normalized with unique cDNA molecular identifiers.

The research as a whole found: Estimates of total diversity based on one million sequenced T cells were considered lower bounds and underestimates. Conclusive comparison of naive and antigen-experienced compartments was prevented by the profiling of bulk unsorted PBMCs. The percentage of naive T cells measured by flow cytometry correlated strongly with observed TCR beta diversity. Observed TCR beta diversity per million T cells fell roughly linearly with age, and a significant reduction was already apparent by age around 39. The long-lived group showed more naive CD4+ T cells, fewer expanded clones and increased TCR diversity than the aged group, suggesting age selection. Donor CMV infection status was unknown, potentially confounding age-related changes in expanded clonotypes.

The library was prepared using 5' RACE. Sequencing relied on an Illumina HiSeq 2500. A second PCR of about 6 to 11 cycles was performed with a sample-barcoded 5' primer and a J-beta primer mix. A template-switch 5' adaptor carrying 12 random nucleotides introduced a unique molecular identifier onto each TCR beta cDNA molecule. Each sample yielded at least 2.5 million CDR3-containing paired-end reads. First-strand cDNA was synthesized from all RNA with the Mint cDNA synthesis kit, primed by a TRBC-specific oligonucleotide. All cDNA was treated with uracil-DNA glycosylase and then went through a first 18-cycle PCR with the universal primers M1SS and BC2_uni_R. In the authors' own workflow: For normalization, 1 million high-quality reads, each with a distinct molecular identifier, were randomly selected from each sample. Reads with shared molecular identifiers were discarded instead of being binned into consensus sequences. MiTCR, run with a Q25 quality threshold and the strictest error-elimination algorithm, handled CDR3 identification, clonotype clustering and error correction. A nonparametric unseen species model with Euler transformation was used to estimate a lower bound on total TCR beta diversity. TCRdb took the public reads, trimmed them with fastp at Q25, ran MiXCR for clone calling and kept in-frame beta chains. One record per CDR3 amino acid sequence lists the most common genes and DNA. TCRdb, not the authors, supplied the V and J calls. This sample lists about 720,000 distinct CDR3 sequences; about a fifth were detected once. Of the sample, about 22% is held by the ten largest clones.

The donors were about 40 Caucasian individuals from Russia, aged roughly 6 to 100 years, who were systemically healthy. Each donor gave about 9.8 milliliters of peripheral blood, drawn into EDTA-treated Vacutainer tubes. Ficoll-Paque density-gradient centrifugation was used to isolate PBMCs, with at least 6.5 million per sample. Trizol reagent was used to extract total RNA from PBMCs, with at least 5.5 micrograms per sample. Naive CD45RAhigh/CD27high T cell percentages were measured by flow cytometry on a PBMC aliquot from every donor. This TCR was sampled from a man between 65 and 85 years old in good health. Sequencing was done on a sample of blood. The sequence joins TRBV12-3 or TRBV12-4 to TRBJ2-4, with TRBD2 perhaps the D gene, on 6 matching bases. The CDR3 region reads CASSSAGRPKNIQYF. The DNA is as follows: TGTGCCAGCAGTTCCGCGGGGCGACCTAAAAACATTCAGTACTTC.